This T cell receptor (beta chain) derives from a study of technical replicates of blood from a few donors. The CDR3 contains 15 residues. Germline V gene data show CDR1 as KGHSH and CDR2 as LQKENI. Trimming pared 3 bases from V and 3 bases from J, leaving 12 bases between. Measured with immunoSEQ multiplex PCR; TCRdb has only the in-frame clones, and not every one. The data contain about 93,000 clones, nearly 97% of them singletons. Sample: T cells isolated from PBMCs. This TCR derives from a human donor in good health. The rearrangement joins TRBV18 to TRBJ1-3; D is ambiguous. CDR3: CASSPGLTGGNTIYF. The CDR3 DNA reads TGTGCCAGCTCACCTGGGTTAACGGGTGGAAACACCATATATTTT.